This T cell receptor beta chain appears in the sequencing data of a study of blood T cell repertoires in COVID-19. Clones were sequenced by immunoSEQ multiplex PCR, and TCRdb holds only the in-frame ones, with some missing. The sample lists 350,000 or so clones; roughly 90% were seen once. V gave up 7 bases and J gave up 7 bases; unmatched junction bases: 13. The germline CDR1 and CDR2 sequences are SEHNR and FQNEAQ (reference sequence). This CDR3 contains 16 residues. The rearrangement joins TRBV7-9 to TRBJ2-1; 10 nucleotides agree with TRBD2. Input material: PBMCs or T cells enriched from blood (not recorded which). The receptor comes from a woman aged 25-40 years who had recovered from COVID-19. CDR3 nucleotides: TGTGCCAGCATCCTACGCCCGGGACTAGCGCTAAATGAGCAGTTCTTC. As protein: CASILRPGLALNEQFF.